Listed here are 8 T cell receptor beta chains from one sample, sequenced in a study of blood T cell repertoires in COVID-19. Using immunoSEQ multiplex PCR, the repertoire was profiled, and TCRdb retains in-frame clones only, with some absent. The data hold under 250,000 clones, with approximately 80% observed a single time. Material: PBMCs or T cells enriched from blood (not recorded which). These receptors were obtained from a woman in her fifties or sixties with acute COVID-19.

The chain recombines TRBV4-1 with TRBJ1-4, with 8 bases matching TRBD1. V was pared by 5 bases and J by 8 bases, with 7 bases of the junction left unmatched. CDR1 is MGHRA and CDR2 is YSYEKL in the germline V gene. This CDR3 has 14 amino acids. CDR3 amino acids: CASSDGQGGEKLFF. The CDR3 DNA follows: TGCGCCAGCAGCGACGGACAGGGAGGGGAAAAACTGTTTTTT.

The chain is built from TRBV24-1 and TRBJ2-5; perhaps TRBD2 as D (7 bases). Trimming removed 1 base from V and 2 bases from J, with 16 bases in between. Germline CDR1 and CDR2: KGHDR and SFDVKD. The CDR3 consists of 17 residues. CDR3 amino acids: CATSDFWGQGGQETQYF. The CDR3 bases are TGTGCCACCAGTGATTTTTGGGGGCAGGGAGGGCAAGAGACCCAGTACTTC.

This clone was recorded a few times. The genes are TRBV5-1 and TRBJ1-2; 7 bases fit TRBD1. V gave up 4 bases and J gave up 5 bases; unmatched junction bases: 8. The CDR3 loop spans 14 amino acids. In germline, CDR1 is SGHRS, CDR2 YFSETQ. The CDR3 DNA follows: TGCGCCAGCAGCCTCTCCGGGACAGAATATGGCTACACCTTC. It yields the protein CASSLSGTEYGYTF. Combining the CDR3 with reference TRBV5-1 and TRBJ1-2 gives the whole variable domain KAGVTQTPRYLIKTRGQQVTLSCSPISGHRSVSWYQQTPGQGLQFLFEYFSETQRNKGNFPGRFSGRQFSNSRSEMNVSTLELGDSALYLCASSLSGTEYGYTFGSGTRLTVV.

This chain links TRBV5-5 with TRBJ2-7, with 9 bases lining up with TRBD1. This CDR3 is 13 amino acids long. Germline values: CDR1 SGHKS, CDR2 YYEKEE (reference sequence). Trimming cost V 5 bases and J 4 bases; bases outside gene matches: 4. CDR3 sequence: CASRGQGGYEQYF. Here the CDR3 DNA reads TGTGCCAGCAGGGGACAGGGCGGGTACGAGCAGTACTTC. The variable domain in full, with the rest retrieved from reference TRBV5-5 and TRBJ2-7, is DAGVTQSPTHLIKTRGQQVTLRCSPISGHKSVSWYQQVLGQGPQFIFQYYEKEERGRGNFPDRFSARQFPNYSSELNVNALLLGDSALYLCASRGQGGYEQYFGPGTRLTVT.

J is TRBJ2-5 and V is TRBV5-6, with TRBD2 matching 12 bases. Trimming took 2 bases from V and 5 from J; bases not matched to a gene: 4. Germline V lookup: CDR1 SGHDT, CDR2 YYEEEE. The CDR3 is made up of 15 amino acids. In DNA, the CDR3 is TGTGCCAGCAGCTTACTAGCGGGAGGAAGGGAGACCCAGTACTTC. Translation: CASSLLAGGRETQYF.

V usage is TRBV2 and J usage is TRBJ2-1; D is uncertain. CDR3 length: 10 residues. V was trimmed by 3 bases and J by 10 bases, leaving 4 bases between them. CDR1 is SNHLY and CDR2 is FYNNEI in the germline V gene. The CDR3 spells CASSDREQFF. CDR3 in DNA: TGTGCCAGCAGTGATCGGGAGCAGTTCTTC.

The DNA for the CDR3 is TGTGCCAGCAGCTGGGGGGGCTCAGAGACCCAGTACTTC. It encodes CASSWGGSETQYF. The chain is built from TRBV5-8 and TRBJ2-5; D possibly corresponds to TRBD2 (7 bases). Per the germline V gene, CDR1 is SGHTS and CDR2 is YDEGEE. The CDR3 covers 13 residues. Trimming removed 3 bases at V and 4 bases at J, with 10 bases between.

The chain uses TRBV4-3 and TRBJ2-1; 10 nucleotides match TRBD2. There are 16 residues in the CDR3. Germline V gene sequence: CDR1 LGHNA, CDR2 YSLEER. V gave up 0 bases and J gave up 12 bases; unmatched junction bases: 11. This CDR3 is CASSQDISGGAGWQFF. DNA of the CDR3: TGCGCCAGCAGCCAAGATATCAGCGGGGGGGCAGGATGGCAGTTCTTC.